This T cell receptor beta chain originates from a study of shared clonotypes between healthy human individuals. Study overall: Researchers assigned three CD4 naive, three CD4 memory, two CD8 naive and one CD8 memory plate to each donor.

Each cell subset's genomic DNA was divided evenly among several immunoSEQ plates. Source study methods: ImmunoSEQ yielded junction-only sequences lacking quality scores, so filtering differed. Clones were read by immunoSEQ multiplex PCR, and TCRdb kept only the in-frame ones, dropping some. Clone size and the V and J calls come from that table; the DNA yielded D and trimming. This table has about 1.1 million clones, about four fifths appearing once. All donors were healthy HIV-negative adults lacking recent acute infections or vaccinations. The V gene's germline CDR1 is SGHRS and CDR2 YFSETQ. V dropped 0 bases and J dropped 7 bases, with 10 bases sitting between them. This CDR3 has 13 residues. By its share, this clone is medium-sized.

Sequencing used memory CD4+ T cells from PBMCs. The subset denotes: CD45RA-negative fraction. The sequence came from a man between 18 and 29 years old in good health. Some clones in this sample may be carry-over from other donors' samples. V gene TRBV5-1 combines with J gene TRBJ1-2; no definite D call. CDR3 sequence: CASSLAGLGGYTF. For the CDR3, the DNA is TGCGCCAGCAGCTTGGCCGGTCTTGGTGGCTACACCTTC. The full variable domain, with the rest looked up from reference TRBV5-1 and TRBJ1-2, is KAGVTQTPRYLIKTRGQQVTLSCSPISGHRSVSWYQQTPGQGLQFLFEYFSETQRNKGNFPGRFSGRQFSNSRSEMNVSTLELGDSALYLCASSLAGLGGYTFGSGTRLTVV.